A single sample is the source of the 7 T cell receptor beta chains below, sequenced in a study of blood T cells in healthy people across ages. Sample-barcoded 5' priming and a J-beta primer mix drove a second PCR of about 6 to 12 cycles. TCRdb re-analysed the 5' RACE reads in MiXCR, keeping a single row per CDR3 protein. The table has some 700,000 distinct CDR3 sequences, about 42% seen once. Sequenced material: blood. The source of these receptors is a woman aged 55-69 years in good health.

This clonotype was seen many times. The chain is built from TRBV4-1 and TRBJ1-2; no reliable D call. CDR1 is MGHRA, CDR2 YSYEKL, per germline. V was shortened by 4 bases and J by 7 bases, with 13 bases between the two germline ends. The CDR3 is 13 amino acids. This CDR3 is CASSLMEFGGYTF. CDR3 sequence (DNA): TGCGCCAGCAGCCTGATGGAGTTCGGTGGCTACACCTTC.

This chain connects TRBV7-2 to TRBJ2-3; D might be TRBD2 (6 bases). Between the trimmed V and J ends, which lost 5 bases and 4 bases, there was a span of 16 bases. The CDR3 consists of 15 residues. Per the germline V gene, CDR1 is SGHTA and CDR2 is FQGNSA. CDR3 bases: TGTGCCAGCAGCCCAAACGGGGGTCAGGCAGATACGCAGTATTTT. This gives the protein CASSPNGGQADTQYF.

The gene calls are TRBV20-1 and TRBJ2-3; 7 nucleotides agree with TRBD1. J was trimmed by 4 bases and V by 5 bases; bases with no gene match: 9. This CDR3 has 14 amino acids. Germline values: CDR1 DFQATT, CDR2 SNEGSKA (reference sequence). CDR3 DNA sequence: TGCAGTGCTCATACAGGGGACGGGCCAGATACGCAGTATTTT. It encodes CSAHTGDGPDTQYF.

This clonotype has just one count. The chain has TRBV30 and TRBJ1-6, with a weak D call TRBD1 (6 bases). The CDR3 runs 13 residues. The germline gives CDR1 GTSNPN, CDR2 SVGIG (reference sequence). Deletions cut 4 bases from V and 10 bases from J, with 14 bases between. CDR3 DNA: TGTGCCTGGAACGGGGGGCCAGGATCACCCCTCCACTTT. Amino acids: CAWNGGPGSPLHF.

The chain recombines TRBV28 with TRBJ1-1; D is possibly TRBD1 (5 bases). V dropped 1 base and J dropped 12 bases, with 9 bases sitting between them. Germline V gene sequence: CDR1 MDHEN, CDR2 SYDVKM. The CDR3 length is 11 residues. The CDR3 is CASSLSGTSFF. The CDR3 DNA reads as TGTGCCAGCAGTTTATCCGGGACGTCTTTCTTT.

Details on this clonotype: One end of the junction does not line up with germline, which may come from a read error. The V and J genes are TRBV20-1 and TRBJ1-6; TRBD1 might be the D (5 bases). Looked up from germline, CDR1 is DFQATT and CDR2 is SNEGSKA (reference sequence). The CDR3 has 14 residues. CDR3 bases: TGCAGTGCTAGAGATGGGACGGATAATTCACCCCCCCACTTT. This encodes CSARDGTDNSPPHF.

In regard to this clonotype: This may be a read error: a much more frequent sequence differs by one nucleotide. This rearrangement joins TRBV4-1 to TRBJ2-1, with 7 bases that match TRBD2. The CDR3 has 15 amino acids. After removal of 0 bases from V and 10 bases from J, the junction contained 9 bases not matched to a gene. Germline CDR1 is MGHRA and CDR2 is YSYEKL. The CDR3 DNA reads TGCGCCAGCAGCCAAGAACGGGGGGTGACCTACGAGCAGTTCTTC. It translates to CASSQERGVTYEQFF.